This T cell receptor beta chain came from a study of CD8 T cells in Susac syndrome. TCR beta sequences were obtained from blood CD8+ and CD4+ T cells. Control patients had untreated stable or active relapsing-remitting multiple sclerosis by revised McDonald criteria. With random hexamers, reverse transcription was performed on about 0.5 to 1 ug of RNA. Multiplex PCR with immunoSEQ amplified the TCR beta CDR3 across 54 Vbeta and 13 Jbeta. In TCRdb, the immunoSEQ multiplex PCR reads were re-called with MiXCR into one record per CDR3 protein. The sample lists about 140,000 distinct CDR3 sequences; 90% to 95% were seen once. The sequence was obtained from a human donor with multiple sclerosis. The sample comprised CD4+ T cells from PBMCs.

In nucleotides, the CDR3 is TGTGCCAGCAGTTTATGGTCAGGGGGCACAGATACGCAGTATTTT. It is translated as CASSLWSGGTDTQYF. This chain uses TRBV28 with TRBJ2-3, with D perhaps TRBD1 (6 bases). The CDR3 extends over 15 amino acids. Germline loops: CDR1 MDHEN, CDR2 SYDVKM. Trimming pared 0 bases from V and 1 base from J, leaving 8 bases between.